A single sample gave rise to the 30 T cell receptor beta chains below, sequenced in a study of post-analysis software for immune sequencing data. Notes on the study in general: Controls showed lower frequencies than patients for 5 or 6 TRBV segments, and TRBV5-6, TRBV5-1 and TRBV20-1 were among these.

cDNA libraries of TCR beta carried unique molecular identifiers. TCRdb called the PCR reads again in MiXCR, with one record for every CDR3 protein. The sample shows about 770,000 distinct CDR3 sequences, around 42% of them seen only once. These receptors are not linked to any known antigen. Sequenced sample: blood. Receptors were obtained from a girl between 10 and 17 years old with multiple sclerosis.

The J gene is TRBJ1-1, the V gene TRBV10-2; 8 positions match TRBD1. This CDR3 comprises 19 residues. Per the germline V gene, CDR1 is WSHSY and CDR2 is SAAADI. V dropped 4 bases and J dropped 3; count of bases not matched to a gene: 19. The CDR3 nucleotides read TGCGCCAGCAGTGTCCGCATGGGGCGACAGGGGTGGAAAGACACTGAAGCTTTCTTT. It codes for CASSVRMGRQGWKDTEAFF.

On this clonotype: The junction departs from the called germline gene at one end, perhaps through a read error. The V and J genes are TRBV5-1 and TRBJ2-1; the D is unclear. This CDR3 contains 11 residues. Germline CDR1 SGHRS, CDR2 YFSETQ. For the CDR3, the DNA is TGCGCCAGCAGCTTGGGCAATGGGCAGTTCTTC. This translates into CASSLGNGQFF. Based on the CDR3 plus reference TRBV5-1 and TRBJ2-1, the full variable domain is KAGVTQTPRYLIKTRGQQVTLSCSPISGHRSVSWYQQTPGQGLQFLFEYFSETQRNKGNFPGRFSGRQFSNSRSEMNVSTLELGDSALYLCASSLGNGQFFGPGTRLTVL.

The rearrangement links TRBV25-1 to TRBJ2-7, with 9 bases matching TRBD1. Germline-derived CDR1 and CDR2 are MGHDK and SYGVNS. This CDR3 spans 15 amino acids. V lost 3 bases and J lost 0; bases outside the gene matches: 3. CDR3 nucleotides: TGTGCCAGCAGTGACTGGGACAGGGACTCCTACGAGCAGTACTTC. Its translation: CASSDWDRDSYEQYF.

V and J are TRBV14 and TRBJ2-7; D is unresolved. CDR1 and CDR2 (germline): SGHDN, FVKESK. The CDR3 spans 15 residues. The ends were cut back, 4 bases at V and 5 bases at J, with 18 bases in the middle. The CDR3 DNA reads TGTGCCAGCAGCCCCCAGGTGGAGACAAGTAACGAGCAGTACTTC. It is translated as CASSPQVETSNEQYF.

The chain joins TRBV10-3 to TRBJ2-3; D unresolved. V was trimmed by 0 bases and J by 4 bases, leaving 5 bases between them. Germline V gene data show CDR1 as ENHRY and CDR2 as SYGVKD. The CDR3 runs 13 residues. CDR3 DNA: TGTGCCATCAGTGAGTCTAGTCCAGATACGCAGTATTTT. Protein: CAISESSPDTQYF.

Regarding this clonotype: A junction end diverges from the germline sequence, so it may reflect a read error. The chain uses TRBV5-1 and TRBJ2-3, with 8 bases identical to TRBD1. The CDR3 is made up of 14 amino acids. Germline assignment: CDR1 SGHRS and CDR2 YFSETQ. DNA of the CDR3: TGCACCAGCAGCTCGGGACAGGCGCGAGATACGCAGTATTTT. Its protein is CTSSSGQARDTQYF.

The V call is TRBV12-3 or TRBV12-4, the J call TRBJ2-7; D gene unclear. Judging by the DNA end, TRBJ2-5 fits better; the J call may be wrong. This CDR3 spans 15 amino acids. In DNA, the CDR3 is TGTGCCAGCAGTTTCGAATCGGCGGCCCAAGAGACCCAGTACTTC. This codes for CASSFESAAQETQYF.

The chain has TRBV10-3 and TRBJ1-2; D unresolved. Germline CDR1 is ENHRY and CDR2 is SYGVKD. Trimming left V 10 bases short and J 4 bases short, with 16 bases between. The CDR3 totals 13 residues. The CDR3 DNA reads TGTGCCACCCATCGCCATGAAGGCTATGGCTACACCTTC. Encoded protein: CATHRHEGYGYTF.

The chain couples TRBV20-1 to TRBJ2-1; TRBD2 aligns across 11 bases. There are 15 residues in the CDR3. V dropped 3 bases and J dropped 4; count of bases not matched to a gene: 5. Looked up from germline, CDR1 is DFQATT and CDR2 is SNEGSKA (reference sequence). In DNA form, the CDR3 reads TGCAGTGCTAGTCGTCTAGCGGGAGGTTACAATGAGCAGTTCTTC. This translates into CSASRLAGGYNEQFF.

A few counts support this clonotype. V gene TRBV29-1 combines with J gene TRBJ2-3, with 8 bases matching TRBD1. CDR3 length: 11 residues. Germline V lookup: CDR1 SQVTM, CDR2 ANQGSEA. The V segment lost 3 bases and the J segment 14 bases; nucleotides outside the gene matches: 7. In DNA form, the CDR3 reads TGCAGCGTTGAGGAGACAGGGGAAAGGTATTTT. Translated, it gives CSVEETGERYF.

The chain recombines TRBV3-1 with TRBJ1-4; 8 bases align to TRBD1. After removal of 0 bases from V and 10 bases from J, the junction contained 1 base not matched to a gene. In germline, CDR1 is LGHDT, CDR2 YNNKEL (reference sequence). CDR3 length: 13 residues. The CDR3 DNA reads TGTGCCAGCAGCCAAGATGGACAGGGAAAACTGTTTTTT. Residues: CASSQDGQGKLFF.

This clonotype has a handful of counts. The chain has TRBV20-1 and TRBJ2-4; maybe TRBD2 (7 bases). Germline-derived CDR1 and CDR2 are DFQATT and SNEGSKA (reference sequence). The CDR3 runs 13 residues. The V end lost 3 bases, the J end lost 13 bases, and 19 bases lay between the germline ends. CDR3: CSASVLRGQTQYF. The DNA of the CDR3 is TGCAGTGCTAGCGTCTTGCGGGGGCAAACCCAGTACTTC.

This clonotype was seen only a few times. The chain combines TRBV20-1 with TRBJ1-1; no clear D gene. The germline CDR1 and CDR2 sequences are DFQATT and SNEGSKA (reference sequence). CDR3 length: 11 amino acids. CDR3 residues: CSALVNTEAFF. The CDR3 DNA follows: TGCAGCGCCCTTGTGAACACTGAAGCTTTCTTT.

This chain joins TRBV4-3 and TRBJ2-4; 11 nucleotides line up with TRBD1. The DNA end favors TRBJ2-7, so the J call may be wrong. Germline CDR1 is LGHNA and CDR2 is YSLEER. This CDR3 spans 14 amino acids. CDR3 in amino acids: CASSQGDRGSEQYF. The CDR3 nucleotides are TGCGCCAGCAGCCAAGGGGACAGGGGGTCCGAGCAGTACTTC.

This clonotype was found a few times. V and J are TRBV29-1 and TRBJ1-2; 10 bases match TRBD1. CDR1 and CDR2 (germline): SQVTM, ANQGSEA. The CDR3 contains 14 residues. With 4 bases clipped from V and 6 bases from J, the junction kept 8 bases outside the gene matches. The CDR3 protein is CSVVRTGGWDGYTF. CDR3 nucleotide sequence: TGCAGCGTTGTCCGGACAGGGGGTTGGGATGGCTACACCTTC.

The chain is built from TRBV12-3 or TRBV12-4 and TRBJ2-7; the D gene is possibly TRBD2 (6 bases). This CDR3 contains 13 residues. Trimming removed 6 bases at V and 2 bases at J, with 11 bases between. This CDR3 reads CASSAGRAYEQYF. The DNA of the CDR3 is TGTGCCAGCAGCGCCGGGAGAGCCTACGAGCAGTACTTC.

A few counts support this clonotype. This rearrangement joins TRBV6-5 to TRBJ2-1; D is perhaps TRBD2 (6 bases). The J call may not be correct, given that the DNA end is closer to TRBJ2-7. This CDR3 spans 18 amino acids. CDR1 and CDR2 (germline): MNHEY, SVGAGI. The CDR3 nucleotides read TGTGCCAGCAGTTACTCGTATCCCGGGACTTCCTGGGCCAATGAGCAGTACTTC. Protein: CASSYSYPGTSWANEQYF.

There are a few counts of this clonotype. The chain carries TRBV7-2 and TRBJ2-7, with TRBD2 matching over 8 bases. After removal of 2 bases from V and 1 base from J, the junction contained 4 bases not matched to a gene. The CDR3 consists of 15 residues. Germline values: CDR1 SGHTA, CDR2 FQGNSA. As DNA, the CDR3 is TGTGCCAGCAGCTTATACAGCGGGAGTTCCTACGAGCAGTACTTC. It yields the protein CASSLYSGSSYEQYF.

CDR3 DNA: TGCAGTGCTAGGTTCCCGGGCTCCTACGAGCAGTACTTC. As protein: CSARFPGSYEQYF. V gene TRBV20-1 combines with J gene TRBJ2-7; D gene ambiguous. The CDR3 is made up of 13 amino acids. The germline CDR1 and CDR2 sequences are DFQATT and SNEGSKA (reference sequence). Trimming left V 3 bases short and J 0 bases short, with 9 bases between.

The CDR3 loop is CASSPSQDTQYF. CDR3 coding DNA: TGTGCCAGCTCACCCTCACAAGATACGCAGTATTTT. V usage is TRBV18 and J usage is TRBJ2-3, with no clear D. Trimming removed 3 bases at V and 5 bases at J, with 6 bases between. This CDR3 contains 12 residues. Germline CDR1 and CDR2: KGHSH and LQKENI. The full variable domain, with the rest looked up from reference TRBV18 and TRBJ2-3, is NAGVMQNPRHLVRRRGQEARLRCSPMKGHSHVYWYRQLPEEGLKFMVYLQKENIIDESGMPKERFSAEFPKEGPSILRIQQVVRGDSAAYFCASSPSQDTQYFGPGTRLTVL.

This clonotype was detected only a few times. The chain is built from TRBV7-6 and TRBJ2-5, with TRBD1 matching over 8 bases. The CDR3 loop spans 18 amino acids. J was trimmed by 2 bases and V by 2 bases; bases with no gene match: 13. The germline V gene has CDR1 SGHVS and CDR2 FNYEAQ. CDR3 amino acids: CASSLLKWAGGRQETQYF. The CDR3 DNA is TGTGCCAGCAGCTTATTAAAATGGGCAGGGGGCCGGCAAGAGACCCAGTACTTC.

The table lists this clonotype with a few counts. The chain recombines TRBV7-2 with TRBJ1-6; no definite D call. Per the germline V gene, CDR1 is SGHTA and CDR2 is FQGNSA. The V end was cut by 3 bases, the J end by 5 bases, with 17 bases between. This CDR3 is 17 amino acids long. In nucleotides, the CDR3 is TGTGCCAGCAGCTTGTCTTCGGGCGGCCTCAATAATTCACCCCTCCACTTT. Translated, it gives CASSLSSGGLNNSPLHF.

The table lists this clonotype with a few counts. The limits of the CDR3 on the DNA are not certain, so only TCRdb's listed CDR3 is given. The chain has TRBV7-2 and TRBJ1-2; no check of the table's D call, TRBD1, against the DNA was made. The germline gives CDR1 SGHTA, CDR2 FQGNSA. The CDR3 numbers 18 amino acids, ends counted. The CDR3 region is CASSFFGPGSSSYYGYTF.

This clonotype was picked up one time. CDR3 sequence reads: CASKGGRDTQYF. Here the CDR3 DNA reads TGCGCCAGCAAGGGCGGGAGGGATACGCAGTATTTT. The gene calls are TRBV4-1 and TRBJ2-3; TRBD2 matches at 8 bases. V shed 7 bases and J 6 bases; nucleotides not matched to a gene: 3. CDR3 length equals 12 residues. The V gene's germline CDR1 is MGHRA and CDR2 YSYEKL.

A few counts support this clonotype. This chain uses TRBV2 with TRBJ2-4, with a possible D match to TRBD2 (5 bases). Trimming cost V 5 bases and J 3 bases, with 20 bases left between them. The CDR3 consists of 17 residues. From germline, CDR1 is SNHLY and CDR2 FYNNEI. The CDR3 reads CASSFSVSTSGKNIQYF. The CDR3 coding sequence is TGTGCCAGCAGTTTCAGCGTGTCCACGAGCGGCAAAAACATTCAGTACTTC.

The chain carries TRBV2 and TRBJ2-7, with 8 positions matching TRBD2. V lost 4 bases, J lost 6 bases, and 5 bases stayed unmatched. The CDR3 is 13 residues long. The germline V gene has CDR1 SNHLY and CDR2 FYNNEI. The CDR3 nucleotides read TGTGCCAGCAGTGGAGCGGGAGTTACCGAGCAGTACTTC. This translates into CASSGAGVTEQYF.

CDR3 loop: CASSLGSHATNEKLFF. In DNA, the CDR3 is TGTGCCAGCAGCTTAGGATCCCATGCAACTAATGAAAAACTGTTTTTT. The rearrangement joins TRBV7-9 to TRBJ1-4; no clear D. This CDR3 contains 16 residues. V lost 1 base, J lost 0 bases, and 9 bases lay in between. Per the germline V gene, CDR1 is SEHNR and CDR2 is FQNEAQ (reference sequence).

V is TRBV5-6 and J is TRBJ2-1; 16 bases match TRBD2. This CDR3 spans 21 amino acids. The germline V gene encodes CDR1 SGHDT and CDR2 YYEEEE. The V gene end was trimmed by 4 bases and the J gene end by 3 bases; junction bases not matched to a gene: 16. CDR3 nucleotide sequence: TGTGCCAGCAGCCCCATAAAATCGTCGGGACTAGCGGGAGGGCTCTACAATGAGCAGTTCTTC. Amino acids: CASSPIKSSGLAGGLYNEQFF.

V is TRBV5-4 and J is TRBJ1-2; D gene ambiguous. The ends were cut back, 2 bases at V and 5 bases at J, with 13 bases in the middle. Germline V gives CDR1 SGHNT, CDR2 YYREEE (reference sequence). The CDR3 totals 14 residues. CDR3 amino acids: CASSFGEMGYGYTF. The CDR3 bases are TGTGCCAGCAGCTTCGGGGAAATGGGATATGGCTACACCTTC.

The chain employs TRBV9 and TRBJ2-1; 8 nucleotides align to TRBD2. CDR1 is SGDLS and CDR2 is YYNGEE in the germline V gene. J gave up 0 bases and V 0 bases, and 14 bases lay outside the gene matches. The CDR3 extends over 20 amino acids. The CDR3 loop reads CASSVVWGVSGTSSYNEQFF. CDR3 bases: TGTGCCAGCAGCGTAGTTTGGGGTGTTAGCGGGACTAGCTCCTACAATGAGCAGTTCTTC.